Given below is one T cell receptor (beta chain) in context. Antigen unknown. This CDR3 region has 14 residues. The ends were cut back, 10 bases at V and 6 bases at J, with 18 bases in the middle. CDR1 and CDR2 (germline): MDHEN, SYDVKM. A lack of ophthalmopathy progression within 18 months defined stable Graves' hyperthyroidism. The data were obtained in a study of T cells in Graves' hyperthyroidism and ophthalmopathy. Study results and limitations: Blood shared most expanded thyroid clonotypes above 0.001.

Amplified TCR beta CDR3 regions came from RNA transcripts. TCR CDR3 regions were first amplified by RT-PCR with HTBI primers. A single record per CDR3 protein comes from TCRdb applying MiXCR to the multiplex PCR reads. Of some 440,000 distinct CDR3 sequences listed, around a sixth are singletons. Sample: blood. This TCR derives from a woman younger than 30 with Graves' hyperthyroidism. J is TRBJ2-2 and V is TRBV28; possible D gene TRBD1, 8 bases. Here the CDR3 reads CATQDRGGSGELFF. The CDR3 DNA reads TGTGCCACCCAAGACAGGGGAGGGTCCGGGGAGCTGTTTTTT. The whole variable domain, remainder taken from reference TRBV28 and TRBJ2-2, is DVKVTQSSRYLVKRTGEKVFLECVQDMDHENMFWYRQDPGLGLRLIYFSYDVKMKEKGDIPEGYSVSREKKERFSLILESASTNQTSMYLCATQDRGGSGELFFGEGSRLTVL.